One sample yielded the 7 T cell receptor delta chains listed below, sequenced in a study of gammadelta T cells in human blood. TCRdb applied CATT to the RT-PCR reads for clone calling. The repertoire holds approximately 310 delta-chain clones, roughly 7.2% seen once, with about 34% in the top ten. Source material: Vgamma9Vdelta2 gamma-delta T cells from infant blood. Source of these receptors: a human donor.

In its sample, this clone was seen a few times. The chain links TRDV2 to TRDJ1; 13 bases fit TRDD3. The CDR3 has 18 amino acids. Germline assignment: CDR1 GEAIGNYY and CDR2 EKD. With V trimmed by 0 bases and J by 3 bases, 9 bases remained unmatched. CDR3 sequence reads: CACDTVLGDTRGSDKLIF. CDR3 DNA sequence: TGTGCCTGTGACACCGTACTGGGGGATACGCGGGGGTCCGATAAACTCATCTTT.

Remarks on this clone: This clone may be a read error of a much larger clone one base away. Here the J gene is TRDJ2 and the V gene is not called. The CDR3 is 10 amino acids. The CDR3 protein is CSALTAQFFF. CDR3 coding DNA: TGTAGTGCTTTGACAGCACAATTCTTCTTT.

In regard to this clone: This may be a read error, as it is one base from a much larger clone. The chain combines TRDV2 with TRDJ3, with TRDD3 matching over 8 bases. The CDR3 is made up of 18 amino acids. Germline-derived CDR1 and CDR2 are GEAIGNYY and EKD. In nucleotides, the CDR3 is TGTGCCGGTGACACCTGGGGGACCAGCTCCTGGGACACCCGACAGATGTTTTTC. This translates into CAGDTWGTSSWDTRQMFF.

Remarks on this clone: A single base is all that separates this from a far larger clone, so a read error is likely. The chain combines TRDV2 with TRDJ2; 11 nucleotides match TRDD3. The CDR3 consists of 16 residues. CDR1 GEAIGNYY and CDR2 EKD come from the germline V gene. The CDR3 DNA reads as TGTGCCTGGGACATACTGGGGGATACTTTGACAGCACAACTCTTCTTT. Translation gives CAWDILGDTLTAQLFF.

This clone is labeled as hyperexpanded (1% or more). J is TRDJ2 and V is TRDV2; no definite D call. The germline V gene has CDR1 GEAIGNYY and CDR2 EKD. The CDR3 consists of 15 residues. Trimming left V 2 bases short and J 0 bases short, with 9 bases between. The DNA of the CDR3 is TGTGCCTGTGACAAGGTGGGCACTTTGACAGCACAACTCTTCTTT. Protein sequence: CACDKVGTLTAQLFF.

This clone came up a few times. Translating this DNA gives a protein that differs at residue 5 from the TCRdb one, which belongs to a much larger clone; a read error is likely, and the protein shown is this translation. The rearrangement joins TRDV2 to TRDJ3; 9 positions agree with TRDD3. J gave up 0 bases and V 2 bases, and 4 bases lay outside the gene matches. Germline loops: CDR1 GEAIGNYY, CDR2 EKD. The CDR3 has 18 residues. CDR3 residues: CACDNGGYSSWDTRQMFF. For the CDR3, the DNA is TGTGCCTGTGACAACGGGGGATACAGCTCCTGGGACACCCGACAGATGTTTTTC.

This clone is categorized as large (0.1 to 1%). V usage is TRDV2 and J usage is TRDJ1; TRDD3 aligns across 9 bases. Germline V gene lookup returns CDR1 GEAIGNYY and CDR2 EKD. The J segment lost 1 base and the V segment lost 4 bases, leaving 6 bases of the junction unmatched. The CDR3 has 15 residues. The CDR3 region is CACEELGDPTDKLIF. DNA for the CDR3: TGTGCCTGTGAGGAACTGGGGGACCCCACCGATAAACTCATCTTT.